These 18 T cell receptor beta chains were all obtained from the same sample, sequenced in a study of CD8 T cell repertoires and HIV-1 epitope variants. The antigens for these receptors are not known. The data were produced by immunoSEQ multiplex PCR, yet TCRdb's version contains in-frame clones alone and is incomplete. The sample yields about 5,000 clones, about 63% seen once. The specimen was cultured CD8+ T cells derived from PBMCs. The receptor set was obtained from a male donor with HIV.

This chain joins TRBV6-5 and TRBJ2-7; D ambiguous. The CDR3 is made up of 13 amino acids. Trimming left V 2 bases short and J 2 bases short, with 7 bases between. The germline V gene has CDR1 MNHEY and CDR2 SVGAGI. In nucleotides, the CDR3 is TGTGCCAGCAGTTACAGTAGGACCTACGAGCAGTACTTC. Protein: CASSYSRTYEQYF.

The V call is TRBV6-1, the J call TRBJ2-1, with a possible D match to TRBD2 (5 bases). Trimming cost V 3 bases and J 5 bases, with 17 bases left between them. Per the germline V gene, CDR1 is MNHNS and CDR2 is SASEGT. This CDR3 is built from 16 residues. The CDR3 nucleotides read TGTGCCAGCAGTGACTACCATCCTGCGGGTCACAATGAGCAGTTCTTC. It encodes CASSDYHPAGHNEQFF.

The chain recombines TRBV15 with TRBJ2-7; 9 positions match TRBD2. Germline V gives CDR1 LNHNV, CDR2 YYDKDF (reference sequence). CDR3 size: 14 residues. The ends lost 5 bases at V and 2 bases at J; junction bases unmatched: 4. CDR3 coding DNA: TGTGCCACCAGCCGCGGGGGGGGTCCCTACGAGCAGTACTTC. Encoded protein: CATSRGGGPYEQYF. The full variable domain, in which reference TRBV15 and TRBJ2-7 provide the parts outside the CDR3, is DAMVIQNPRYQVTQFGKPVTLSCSQTLNHNVMYWYQQKSSQAPKLLFHYYDKDFNNEADTPDNFQSRRPNTSFCFLDIRSPGLGDTAMYLCATSRGGGPYEQYFGPGTRLTVT.

The chain is built from TRBV19 and TRBJ2-7; TRBD2 is a possible D gene (5 bases). This CDR3 contains 15 residues. Germline-derived CDR1 and CDR2 are LNHDA and SQIVND (reference sequence). V was clipped by 5 bases and J by 3 bases, with 17 bases between them. The CDR3 spells CASSLDQSDYYEQYF. CDR3 DNA: TGTGCCAGTAGTTTGGACCAGTCCGACTACTACGAGCAGTACTTC.

This clone has a single count. The chain employs TRBV19 and TRBJ2-3; 7 bases agree with TRBD2. The ends lost 7 bases at V and 0 bases at J; junction bases unmatched: 7. Looked up from germline, CDR1 is LNHDA and CDR2 is SQIVND (reference sequence). This CDR3 contains 15 residues. The CDR3: CASTLGLDSTDTQYF. The CDR3 DNA reads TGTGCCAGTACTCTCGGACTAGATAGCACAGATACGCAGTATTTT.

This clone rates as medium-sized. The rearrangement links TRBV4-2 to TRBJ2-5; 8 bases fit TRBD2. The V gene end was trimmed by 1 base and the J gene end by 3 bases; junction bases not matched to a gene: 4. Germline V lookup: CDR1 LGHNA, CDR2 YNFKEQ. This CDR3 has 15 residues. The CDR3 loop is CASSQGGAGEETQYF. The CDR3 DNA reads as TGTGCCAGCAGCCAAGGCGGAGCGGGGGAAGAGACCCAGTACTTC.

This clone was detected once. V gene TRBV13 combines with J gene TRBJ2-5; D is ambiguous. Trimming removed 5 bases at V and 2 bases at J, with 12 bases between. Germline lookup yields CDR1 PRHDT and CDR2 FYEKMQ (reference sequence). The CDR3 length is 14 residues. The CDR3 coding sequence is TGTGCCAGCAGCCAACCTAGTGATCAAGAGACCCAGTACTTC. This sequence encodes CASSQPSDQETQYF.

The rearrangement joins TRBV19 to TRBJ1-1; D is undetermined. The germline CDR1 and CDR2 sequences are LNHDA and SQIVND (reference sequence). The CDR3 runs 14 residues. With 3 bases removed from V and 6 bases from J, the gap between germline ends came to 14 bases. The chain's CDR3 is CASSIRGMVAEAFF. CDR3 nucleotides: TGTGCCAGTAGTATTAGAGGGATGGTAGCTGAAGCTTTCTTT.

This clone has just a few counts. The J gene is TRBJ1-5, the V gene TRBV6-1, with D perhaps matching TRBD1 (5 bases). This CDR3 region has 15 residues. Germline-derived CDR1 and CDR2 are MNHNS and SASEGT. Deletions cut 4 bases from V and 3 bases from J, with 13 bases between. CDR3 loop: CASSATGRVNQPQHF. The CDR3 nucleotides are TGTGCCAGCAGTGCGACGGGGCGCGTCAATCAGCCCCAGCATTTT.

The CDR3 DNA reads TGTGCCAGCAGCAAAGGTACATCGGACAATCAGCCCCAGCATTTT. Translation: CASSKGTSDNQPQHF. The chain links TRBV21-1 to TRBJ1-5. TRBV21-1 is a pseudogene segment. This CDR3 contains 15 residues.

CDR3 bases: TGTGCCAGCTCACCACCGTTACTTCGCACCGGGGAGCTGTTTTTT. The encoded protein is CASSPPLLRTGELFF. The V gene is TRBV18, the J gene TRBJ2-2; unclear D gene. V gave up 0 bases and J gave up 4 bases, with 9 bases separating them. CDR3 length: 15 amino acids. Germline lookup yields CDR1 KGHSH and CDR2 LQKENI.

The chain has TRBV7-2 and TRBJ2-5, with D possibly TRBD2 on 6 matching bases. The V end was cut by 6 bases, the J end by 5 bases, with 19 bases between. This CDR3 contains 15 residues. Germline V lookup: CDR1 SGHTA, CDR2 FQGNSA. DNA for the CDR3: TGTGCCAGCAGGCCACCGGACCGTGGAGGGGAGACCCAGTACTTC. This encodes CASRPPDRGGETQYF.

V is TRBV7-8 and J is TRBJ2-5, with D tentatively TRBD1 or TRBD2 (5 bases each). The DNA matches TRBJ2-7 better at its end, which makes the J call doubtful. The CDR3 runs 14 residues. The germline gives CDR1 SGHVS, CDR2 FQNEAQ. This chain's CDR3 is CASSSGTSSYEQYF. CDR3 coding DNA: TGTGCCAGCAGCTCAGGGACCTCCTCCTACGAGCAGTACTTC.

V usage is TRBV28 and J usage is TRBJ2-7; D possibly uses TRBD1 or TRBD2 (5 bases each). V lost 3 bases and J 5 bases, leaving 14 bases between the germline ends. CDR1 is MDHEN and CDR2 is SYDVKM in the germline V gene. The CDR3 is 14 amino acids. In DNA, the CDR3 is TGTGCCAGCAGTTTCGTATCAGGGACCGACGAGCAGTACTTC. Its protein product is CASSFVSGTDEQYF.

The CDR3 bases are TGTGCCAGCACTGGGACAGCCACCGGGGAGCTGTTTTTT. Translation: CASTGTATGELFF. This chain connects TRBV18 to TRBJ2-2; 7 bases map to TRBD1. This CDR3 is built from 13 residues. V dropped 8 bases and J dropped 4; count of bases not matched to a gene: 4. CDR1 is KGHSH and CDR2 is LQKENI in the germline V gene. Together with reference TRBV18 and TRBJ2-2, the CDR3 gives the full variable domain: NAGVMQNPRHLVRRRGQEARLRCSPMKGHSHVYWYRQLPEEGLKFMVYLQKENIIDESGMPKERFSAEFPKEGPSILRIQQVVRGDSAAYFCASTGTATGELFFGEGSRLTVL.

CDR3 sequence reads: CASSLPGLAGSGNIQYF. The CDR3, as DNA: TGTGCCAGCAGCTTGCCGGGACTAGCGGGATCGGGGAACATTCAGTACTTC. The rearrangement links TRBV7-2 to TRBJ2-4, with 13 bases fitting TRBD2. The CDR3 extends over 17 amino acids. V lost 3 bases to trimming and J lost 7 bases; unmatched junction nucleotides: 9. Per the germline V gene, CDR1 is SGHTA and CDR2 is FQGNSA.

This clone is labeled medium-sized. This rearrangement joins TRBV19 to TRBJ2-7; maybe TRBD1 (7 bases). Trimming removed 1 base from V and 3 bases from J, with 13 bases in between. The germline V gene encodes CDR1 LNHDA and CDR2 SQIVND (reference sequence). There are 15 residues in the CDR3. DNA of the CDR3: TGTGCCAGTAGTATAGCGGGGGACAGCCTCTACGAGCAGTACTTC. Amino acid sequence: CASSIAGDSLYEQYF.

The J gene is TRBJ2-2, the V gene TRBV4-2, with D perhaps matching TRBD1 (5 bases). With 0 bases removed from V and 0 bases from J, the gap between germline ends came to 8 bases. This CDR3 comprises 16 residues. Germline V CDR1 and CDR2: LGHNA, YNFKEQ. CDR3: CASSQDGRANTGELFF. The CDR3 DNA reads TGTGCCAGCAGCCAAGATGGCAGGGCGAACACCGGGGAGCTGTTTTTT.